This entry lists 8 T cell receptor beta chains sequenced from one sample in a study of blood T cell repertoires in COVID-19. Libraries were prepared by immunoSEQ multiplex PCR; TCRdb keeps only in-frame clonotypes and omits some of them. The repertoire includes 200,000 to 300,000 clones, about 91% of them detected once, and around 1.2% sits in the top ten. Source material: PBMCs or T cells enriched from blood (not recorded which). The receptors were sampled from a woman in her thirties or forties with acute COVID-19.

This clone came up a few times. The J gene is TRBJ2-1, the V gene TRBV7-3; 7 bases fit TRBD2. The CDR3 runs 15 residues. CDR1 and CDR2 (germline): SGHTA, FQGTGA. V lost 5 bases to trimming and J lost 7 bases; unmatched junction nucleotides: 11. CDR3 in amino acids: CASSPDRWGGNEQFF. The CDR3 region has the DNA TGTGCCAGCAGCCCCGATAGGTGGGGGGGGAATGAGCAGTTCTTC.

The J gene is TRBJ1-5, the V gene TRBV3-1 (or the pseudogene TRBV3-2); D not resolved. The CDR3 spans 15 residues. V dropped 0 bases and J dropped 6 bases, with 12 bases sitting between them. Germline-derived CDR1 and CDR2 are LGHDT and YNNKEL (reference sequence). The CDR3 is CASSQDARHGQPQHF. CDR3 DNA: TGTGCCAGCAGCCAAGATGCGAGGCACGGTCAGCCCCAGCATTTT.

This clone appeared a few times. CDR3 residues: CAIGRQGQDEQYF. The DNA for the CDR3 is TGTGCCATCGGAAGACAGGGACAAGACGAGCAGTACTTC. The chain employs TRBV10-3 and TRBJ2-7, with 7 bases lining up with TRBD1. Germline values: CDR1 ENHRY, CDR2 SYGVKD. V gave up 8 bases and J gave up 5 bases; unmatched junction bases: 9. The CDR3 is made up of 13 amino acids.

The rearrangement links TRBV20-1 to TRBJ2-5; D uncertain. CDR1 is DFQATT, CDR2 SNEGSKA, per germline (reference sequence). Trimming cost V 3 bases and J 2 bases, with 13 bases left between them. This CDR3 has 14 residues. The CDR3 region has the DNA TGCAGTGCTAGTGGACGACTCTTGCAAGAGACCCAGTACTTC. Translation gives CSASGRLLQETQYF.

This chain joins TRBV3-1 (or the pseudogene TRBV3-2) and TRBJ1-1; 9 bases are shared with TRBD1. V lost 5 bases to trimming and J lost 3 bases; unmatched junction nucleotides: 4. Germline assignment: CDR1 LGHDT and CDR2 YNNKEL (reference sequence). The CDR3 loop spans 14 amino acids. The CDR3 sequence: CASSTWTGDTEAFF. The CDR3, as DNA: TGTGCCAGCAGCACCTGGACAGGGGACACTGAAGCTTTCTTT.

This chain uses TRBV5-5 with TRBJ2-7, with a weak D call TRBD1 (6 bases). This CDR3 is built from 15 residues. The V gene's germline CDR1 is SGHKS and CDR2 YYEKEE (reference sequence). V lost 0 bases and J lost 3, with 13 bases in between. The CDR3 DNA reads TGTGCCAGCAGCTTGGGTTTTCAGGGGATCTACGAGCAGTACTTC. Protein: CASSLGFQGIYEQYF.

CDR3 nucleotides: TGTGCCAGCAGCTTATTACAGGGGGACACCGGGGAGCTGTTTTTT. Protein sequence: CASSLLQGDTGELFF. The V gene is TRBV11-3, the J gene TRBJ2-2; 8 bases agree with TRBD1. The germline CDR1 and CDR2 sequences are SGHNT and YENEEA. After removal of 2 bases from V and 3 bases from J, the junction contained 2 bases not matched to a gene. The CDR3 length is 15 residues. The entire variable domain, with the rest obtained from reference TRBV11-3 and TRBJ2-2, is as follows: EAGVVQSPRYKIIEKKQPVAFWCNPISGHNTLYWYLQNLGQGPELLIRYENEEAVDDSQLPKDRFSAERLKGVDSTLKIQPAELGDSAVYLCASSLLQGDTGELFFGEGSRLTVL.

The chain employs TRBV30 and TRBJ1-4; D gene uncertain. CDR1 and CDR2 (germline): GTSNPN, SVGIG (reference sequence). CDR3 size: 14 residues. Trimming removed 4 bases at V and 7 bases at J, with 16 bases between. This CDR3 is CAWTPQARSEKLFF. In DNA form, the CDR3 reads TGTGCCTGGACTCCCCAGGCCCGGTCTGAAAAACTGTTTTTT.